Below are 26 T cell receptor beta chains sequenced from a single sample in a study of T cell changes during pregnancy in multiple sclerosis. Clones were sequenced by immunoSEQ multiplex PCR, and TCRdb holds only the in-frame ones, with some missing. Among about 75,000 clones listed, over 80% were seen once. The specimen was CD4+ T cells from peripheral blood mononuclear cells, collected before pregnancy. These receptors were taken from a female donor with multiple sclerosis, enrolled in a pregnancy study.

This chain connects TRBV28 to TRBJ2-7, with 9 bases that match TRBD2. The CDR3 spans 14 residues. Germline V gives CDR1 MDHEN, CDR2 SYDVKM. With V trimmed by 9 bases and J by 2 bases, 8 bases remained unmatched. DNA of the CDR3: TGTGCCAGTTCGCGGGAGGGGGGAGCCTACGAGCAGTACTTC. Translation: CASSREGGAYEQYF.

The chain uses TRBV28 and TRBJ2-3; TRBD1 matches at 8 bases. Germline V gives CDR1 MDHEN, CDR2 SYDVKM. Trimming removed 3 bases from V and 8 bases from J; junction bases left unmatched: 7. The CDR3 has 14 amino acids. CDR3 in DNA: TGTGCCAGCAGTTTTCTCTCAGGGGGCGGTACGCAGTATTTT. Translating it yields CASSFLSGGGTQYF.

The chain recombines TRBV27 with TRBJ2-7; D is possibly TRBD1 (7 bases). Germline V lookup: CDR1 MNHEY, CDR2 SMNVEV (reference sequence). Between the trimmed V and J ends, which lost 6 bases and 7 bases, there was a span of 25 bases. The CDR3 spans 16 residues. The CDR3 DNA sequence: TGTGCCAGCAGCTCCTTTACCCCAGGGGGGCCGAAAGAGCAGTACTTC. Translating it yields CASSSFTPGGPKEQYF.

The chain joins TRBV7-9 to TRBJ2-7; 8 nucleotides agree with TRBD2. This CDR3 comprises 17 residues. Germline trimming cut 5 bases from V and 0 bases from J; bases unmatched to any gene: 12. Germline CDR1 is SEHNR and CDR2 is FQNEAQ (reference sequence). The CDR3 spells CASSARLTSGSSYEQYF. The DNA of the CDR3 is TGTGCCAGCAGCGCCCGGTTAACTAGCGGTAGCTCCTACGAGCAGTACTTC.

This clone was detected ten times or more. The sample contains more than one DNA sequence encoding this CDR3. The genes are TRBV27 and TRBJ2-7, with 7 bases lining up with TRBD2. Trimming took 2 bases from V and 1 from J; bases not matched to a gene: 5. Germline loops: CDR1 MNHEY, CDR2 SMNVEV (reference sequence). The CDR3 length is 15 residues. CDR3 sequence reads: CASSLGSSGSYEQYF. CDR3 nucleotides: TGTGCCAGCAGTTTAGGGAGTAGCGGGTCCTACGAGCAGTACTTC.

In nucleotides, the CDR3 is TGCGCCAGCAGTGCTCTAGCGGGGGGGTTTCATGAGCAGTTCTTC. Protein sequence: CASSALAGGFHEQFF. This chain joins TRBV4-1 and TRBJ2-1, with 12 positions matching TRBD2. Germline-derived CDR1 and CDR2 are MGHRA and YSYEKL. With 6 bases clipped from V and 8 bases from J, the junction kept 8 bases outside the gene matches. The CDR3 contains 15 residues.

The chain combines TRBV9 with TRBJ2-1, with TRBD2 matching 7 bases. Germline values: CDR1 SGDLS, CDR2 YYNGEE. With V trimmed by 2 bases and J by 0 bases, 5 bases remained unmatched. The CDR3 covers 16 residues. The CDR3 is CASSVRRESSYNEQFF. The CDR3 bases are TGTGCCAGCAGCGTGAGGCGGGAGAGCTCCTACAATGAGCAGTTCTTC.

The chain has TRBV10-3 and TRBJ1-1; possible D gene TRBD1, 6 bases. The CDR3 has 15 residues. V was trimmed by 5 bases and J by 6 bases, leaving 19 bases between them. CDR1 and CDR2 (germline): ENHRY, SYGVKD. As DNA, the CDR3 is TGTGCCATCAGTCAGCAGGGGCGCGAGAAGGCTGAAGCTTTCTTT. Amino acid sequence: CAISQQGREKAEAFF.

This chain links TRBV5-4 with TRBJ1-3, with unresolved D. The V and J ends lost 1 base and 1 base respectively, with 9 bases between them. Germline loops: CDR1 SGHNT, CDR2 YYREEE (reference sequence). The CDR3 spans 15 residues. CDR3 in amino acids: CASSLPGRSGNTIYF. The CDR3 DNA follows: TGTGCCAGCAGCTTGCCAGGTCGGTCTGGAAACACCATATATTTT.

This rearrangement joins TRBV19 to TRBJ2-7, with 10 bases fitting TRBD1. After removal of 9 bases from V and 3 bases from J, the junction contained 5 bases not matched to a gene. The V gene's germline CDR1 is LNHDA and CDR2 SQIVND (reference sequence). The CDR3 loop spans 13 amino acids. The CDR3 sequence: CASARTGGYEQYF. Written as DNA, the CDR3 is TGTGCCAGCGCAAGGACAGGGGGCTACGAGCAGTACTTC.

This chain joins TRBV13 and TRBJ2-1; 10 nucleotides agree with TRBD2. V lost 7 bases to trimming and J lost 3 bases; unmatched junction nucleotides: 6. The CDR3 is 15 amino acids. CDR1 is PRHDT and CDR2 is FYEKMQ in the germline V gene (reference sequence). The chain's CDR3 is CASNIAGGDYNEQFF. The CDR3 nucleotides are TGTGCCAGCAACATAGCGGGAGGAGACTACAATGAGCAGTTCTTC. Variable domain in full (rest from reference TRBV13 and TRBJ2-1): AAGVIQSPRHLIKEKRETATLKCYPIPRHDTVYWYQQGPGQDPQFLISFYEKMQSDKGSIPDRFSAQQFSDYHSELNMSSLELGDSALYFCASNIAGGDYNEQFFGPGTRLTVL.

The chain links TRBV5-1 to TRBJ2-7, with TRBD1 matching over 7 bases. V lost 0 bases to trimming and J lost 6 bases; unmatched junction nucleotides: 3. CDR3 length: 13 amino acids. Germline V gene lookup returns CDR1 SGHRS and CDR2 YFSETQ. In DNA form, the CDR3 reads TGCGCCAGCAGCTTGGAAACAGGGGTCGAGCAGTACTTC. Its protein product is CASSLETGVEQYF.

The rearrangement joins TRBV28 to TRBJ1-1; 9 bases map to TRBD1. The germline V gene has CDR1 MDHEN and CDR2 SYDVKM. V shed 6 bases, J shed 2 bases, and the junction held 10 bases outside the gene matches. This CDR3 is built from 16 residues. The CDR3 region is CASRIRDRAKNTEAFF. CDR3 sequence (DNA): TGTGCCAGCAGGATCCGGGACAGGGCGAAAAACACTGAAGCTTTCTTT.

The J gene is TRBJ1-1, the V gene TRBV15; D is possibly TRBD1 (6 bases). This CDR3 is 12 amino acids long. The ends were cut back, 0 bases at V and 11 bases at J, with 10 bases in the middle. Germline CDR1 LNHNV, CDR2 YYDKDF (reference sequence). The CDR3 loop is CATSRDRDMAFF. DNA for the CDR3: TGTGCCACCAGCAGAGATCGGGACATGGCTTTCTTT.

For the CDR3, the DNA is TGTGCCAGCAGCTATCTGGGGGGGGCACAAAGCGAGCAGTACTTC. Translated, it gives CASSYLGGAQSEQYF. This sequence joins TRBV7-2 and TRBJ2-7; TRBD2 is a possible D gene (7 bases). From germline, CDR1 is SGHTA and CDR2 FQGNSA. Trimming pared 4 bases from V and 6 bases from J, leaving 19 bases between. The CDR3 is 15 amino acids.

The gene calls are TRBV29-1 and TRBJ1-1, with D tentatively TRBD1 (5 bases). Germline loops: CDR1 SQVTM, CDR2 ANQGSEA. CDR3 length equals 14 residues. V was trimmed by 0 bases and J by 4 bases, leaving 12 bases between them. The chain's CDR3 is CSVEDLGGSTEAFF. CDR3 DNA: TGCAGCGTTGAAGATCTCGGGGGGAGCACTGAAGCTTTCTTT.

This chain connects TRBV11-3 to TRBJ2-1; 7 bases are shared with TRBD1. V lost 4 bases to trimming and J lost 0 bases; unmatched junction nucleotides: 6. This CDR3 is 16 amino acids long. The germline V gene has CDR1 SGHNT and CDR2 YENEEA. The CDR3 protein is CASSSTGANSYNEQFF. As DNA, the CDR3 is TGTGCCAGCAGCTCTACAGGGGCGAACTCCTACAATGAGCAGTTCTTC.

V gene TRBV19 combines with J gene TRBJ1-2, with 7 nucleotides matching TRBD1. The ends lost 1 base at V and 8 bases at J; junction bases unmatched: 13. Germline values: CDR1 LNHDA, CDR2 SQIVND (reference sequence). This CDR3 has 16 amino acids. The CDR3 bases are TGTGCCAGTAGTATAGGGGGAACGGCAGGGGGACGGGGCTACACCTTC. As protein: CASSIGGTAGGRGYTF.

The rearrangement links TRBV7-2 to TRBJ1-1; TRBD1 matches at 8 bases. This CDR3 is 18 amino acids long. V lost 0 bases, J lost 1 base, and 10 bases stayed unmatched. The germline CDR1 and CDR2 sequences are SGHTA and FQGNSA. The CDR3 DNA reads as TGTGCCAGCAGCTTAGCGCCTTGGACAGGGCGGGGGAACACTGAAGCTTTCTTT. This encodes CASSLAPWTGRGNTEAFF.

This rearrangement joins TRBV4-3 to TRBJ1-5; TRBD1 is a possible D gene (5 bases). V shed 0 bases and J shed 4 bases, with 10 bases lying between them. There are 15 residues in the CDR3. The germline gives CDR1 LGHNA, CDR2 YSLEER. CDR3 loop: CASSQEGQRNQPQHF. CDR3 in DNA: TGCGCCAGCAGCCAAGAGGGGCAGAGAAATCAGCCCCAGCATTTT.

This sequence joins TRBV29-1 and TRBJ2-7; 8 bases match TRBD2. This CDR3 contains 14 residues. J gave up 2 bases and V 7 bases, and 10 bases lay outside the gene matches. The germline V gene has CDR1 SQVTM and CDR2 ANQGSEA. The CDR3 loop is CSAGGKDSAYEQYF. The CDR3 nucleotides read TGCAGCGCGGGGGGGAAGGACTCGGCCTACGAGCAGTACTTC.

CDR3 region: CASSTPGTGSNQPQHF. CDR3 DNA sequence: TGTGCCAGTAGTACCCCCGGTACAGGAAGCAATCAGCCCCAGCATTTT. The gene calls are TRBV19 and TRBJ1-5, with TRBD1 as a possible D gene (5 bases). Germline CDR1 LNHDA, CDR2 SQIVND (reference sequence). The V gene lost 4 bases and the J gene lost 1 base, with 14 bases spanning the gap. This CDR3 is built from 16 residues. Full variable domain (remainder filled in from reference TRBV19 and TRBJ1-5): DGGITQSPKYLFRKEGQNVTLSCEQNLNHDAMYWYRQDPGQGLRLIYYSQIVNDFQKGDIAEGYSVSREKKESFPLTVTSAQKNPTAFYLCASSTPGTGSNQPQHFGDGTRLSIL.

CDR3 sequence reads: CASRPGTVGANVLTF. The CDR3 region has the DNA TGTGCCAGCAGACCCGGGACAGTTGGGGCCAACGTCCTGACTTTC. This chain connects TRBV27 to TRBJ2-6, with TRBD1 identical over 7 bases. The CDR3 length is 15 residues. Germline CDR1 and CDR2: MNHEY and SMNVEV (reference sequence). The V gene end was trimmed by 6 bases and the J gene end by 3 bases; junction bases not matched to a gene: 5.

V is TRBV2 and J is TRBJ2-1, with 7 bases lining up with TRBD2. Germline CDR1 is SNHLY and CDR2 is FYNNEI. This CDR3 comprises 13 residues. The V gene end was trimmed by 1 base and the J gene end by 9 bases; junction bases not matched to a gene: 3. The CDR3, as DNA: TGTGCCAGCAGTGAAGAAGCGGGAACTGAGCAGTTCTTC. As protein: CASSEEAGTEQFF.

As to this clone: Other nucleotide sequences in the sample specify the same CDR3. The genes are TRBV15 and TRBJ2-5, with D possibly matching TRBD1 (5 bases). There are 13 residues in the CDR3. The V end lost 0 bases, the J end lost 4 bases, and 6 bases lay between the germline ends. Germline assignment: CDR1 LNHNV and CDR2 YYDKDF (reference sequence). The CDR3: CATSRDRGETQYF. The CDR3 bases are TGTGCCACCAGCAGAGATAGGGGAGAGACCCAGTACTTC.

The CDR3 here is CAIKVGGPYEQYF. In DNA, the CDR3 is TGTGCCATCAAAGTGGGGGGGCCCTACGAGCAGTACTTC. The chain uses TRBV10-3 and TRBJ2-7; a possible D gene is TRBD2 (7 bases). The CDR3 contains 13 residues. Germline V CDR1 and CDR2: ENHRY, SYGVKD. Trimming removed 7 bases from V and 2 bases from J, with 12 bases in between.